The T cell receptor (beta chain) described here comes from a study of technical replicates of blood from a few donors (dated by TCRdb to 2017 to 2019). In its sample, this clone was seen once. The antigen it recognizes is unknown. Base qualities are not provided; no much larger clone lies one nucleotide away. The junction carries 11 bases between V and J, which are trimmed by 0 bases and 0 bases respectively. Its CDR3 holds 16 amino acids, cysteine through phenylalanine. Only the CDR3 portion is preserved as DNA: 48 bases, with reading frame beginning at the first base. According to the germline V gene, CDR1 reads MNHEY and CDR2 reads SVGAGI. The library was obtained by the immunoSEQ multiplex PCR assay. Drawn from immuneACCESS, this table holds only the in-frame rearrangements with V and J called that TCRdb kept. Clones are partly lost; checked studies trace under half to an unresolved V gene and leave the rest unexplained. Here the sample has about 75,000 clones; 90% to 95% occur a single time. Together, the top ten hold over 4% of the sample.

The receptor was derived from a human donor in good health. Some clones in this sample may be carry-over from other donors' samples. This sequence uses TRBV6-5 and TRBJ1-1; the D segment cannot be called with confidence. What was sequenced was PBMCs. The CDR3 amino acid sequence is: CASSYSTQMMNTEAFF. The bases are TGTGCCAGCAGTTACTCGACACAGATGATGAACACTGAAGCTTTCTTT.